This is a list of T cell receptor beta chains from one sample in a study of cytomegalovirus exposure and HLA in healthy donors. Repertoires were generated with immunoSEQ multiplex PCR, while TCRdb's copy carries only in-frame clones and drops some. The table lists about 110,000 clones, approximately 96% of them singletons. The sequencing sample was made of PBMCs. Receptors were obtained from a woman younger than 35 in good health and CMV-seronegative. CDR3s include the opening cysteine and the closing phenylalanine or tryptophan. D genes are given only for firm matches. Some rows mark clone size as missing; the rest say once, few, many or name a class of expanded clone.

j_call	clone_size	v_call	d_call	cdr3_length	cdr3_aa	cdr3_nt
TRBJ1-1	NA	TRBV7-3	NA	20	CASSLFPITSGGSYTTEAFF	TGTGCCAGCAGCTTATTCCCCATTACATCTGGGGGCTCTTATACCACTGAAGCTTTCTTT
TRBJ1-1	NA	TRBV6-5	NA	13	CASIGVVGTEAFF	TGTGCCAGCATAGGGGTGGTAGGGACTGAAGCTTTCTTT
TRBJ1-1	once	TRBV27	NA	16	CASIGKGHRKNTEAFF	TGTGCCAGCATAGGGAAGGGGCACCGGAAGAACACTGAAGCTTTCTTT
TRBJ1-5	NA	TRBV2	TRBD1	14	CASSVQGDNQPQHF	TGTGCCAGCAGTGTACAGGGGGATAATCAGCCCCAGCATTTT
TRBJ2-7	NA	TRBV5-6	NA	17	CASSLTTSGVGVYEQYF	TGTGCCAGCAGCTTAACGACCTCAGGGGTTGGGGTTTACGAGCAGTACTTC
TRBJ2-7	NA	TRBV5-1	NA	14	CASSFGDSRHEQYF	TGCGCCAGCAGCTTTGGGGACTCCAGGCACGAGCAGTACTTC
TRBJ2-1	NA	TRBV11-2	TRBD2	14	CASSDTSGGNEQFF	TGTGCCAGCAGCGACACTAGCGGGGGTAATGAGCAGTTCTTC
TRBJ1-1	NA	TRBV28	TRBD1	16	CASSLLGQGLNTEAFF	TGTGCCAGCAGTTTGCTGGGACAGGGACTGAACACTGAAGCTTTCTTT
TRBJ1-5	NA	TRBV15	TRBD1	16	CATSRGGQGLTQPQHF	TGTGCCACCAGCAGGGGGGGACAGGGGCTGACTCAGCCCCAGCATTTT
TRBJ2-1	NA	TRBV7-8	NA	13	CASSQWPYNEQFF	TGTGCCAGCTCCCAGTGGCCTTACAATGAGCAGTTCTTC
TRBJ1-6	NA	TRBV7-8	TRBD1	15	CASSLVRDRVSPLHF	TGTGCCAGCAGCCTCGTCCGGGACAGGGTTTCACCCCTCCACTTT
TRBJ2-5	NA	TRBV28	NA	14	CASSGDFTKETQYF	TGTGCCAGCAGTGGGGACTTTACCAAAGAGACCCAGTACTTC
TRBJ1-5	once	TRBV19	NA	16	CASQKWEAYSNQPQHF	TGTGCCAGCCAAAAATGGGAGGCATATAGCAATCAGCCCCAGCATTTT
TRBJ2-6	NA	TRBV4-1	NA	17	CASSQDQEISGANVLTF	TGCGCCAGCAGCCAAGATCAGGAAATCTCTGGGGCCAACGTCCTGACTTTC
TRBJ2-5	NA	TRBV28	TRBD1	16	CASSPPQWTGRETQYF	TGTGCCAGCAGTCCCCCCCAATGGACAGGGCGGGAGACCCAGTACTTC
TRBJ2-1	NA	TRBV5-1	TRBD1	15	CASSSRDRVLNEQFF	TGCGCCAGCAGCAGTAGGGACAGGGTGTTGAATGAGCAGTTCTTC
TRBJ2-3	NA	TRBV10-1	TRBD2	16	CASSSTSGGTTDTQYF	TGCGCCAGCAGCTCGACTAGCGGGGGCACCACAGATACGCAGTATTTT
TRBJ1-4	once	TRBV7-9	TRBD1	15	CASSFAGTGVVKLFF	TGTGCCAGCAGCTTCGCCGGGACAGGGGTGGTAAAACTGTTTTTT
TRBJ1-1	NA	TRBV14	NA	15	CASSQELTANTEAFF	TGTGCCAGCAGCCAAGAACTTACCGCGAACACTGAAGCTTTCTTT
TRBJ2-1	once	TRBV25-1	NA	14	CASSWVQEDNEQFF	TGTGCCAGCAGTTGGGTACAGGAAGACAATGAGCAGTTCTTC
TRBJ1-4	NA	TRBV5-1	TRBD1	14	CASSKGQGAEKLFF	TGCGCCAGCAGCAAGGGACAGGGGGCAGAAAAACTGTTTTTT
TRBJ1-4	NA	TRBV9	NA	16	CASSPRGRLGGEKLFF	TGTGCCAGCAGCCCCCGGGGTCGACTAGGAGGTGAAAAACTGTTTTTT
TRBJ1-3	NA	TRBV7-2	NA	15	CASSLDRSSGNTIYF	TGTGCCAGCAGCTTAGATCGCAGCTCTGGAAACACCATATATTTT